This T cell receptor beta chain was obtained from a study of T cells in Graves' hyperthyroidism and ophthalmopathy. Study-wide context: Any treatment followed the collection of peripheral blood at initial diagnosis.

Fresh peripheral blood, under 11 ml, yielded the PBMCs. In its sample, this clonotype was seen many times. The CDR3 totals 14 residues. With 4 bases clipped from V and 3 bases from J, the junction kept 6 bases outside the gene matches. Germline V gene data show CDR1 as DFQATT and CDR2 as SNEGSKA (reference sequence). The investigators amplified TCR beta CDR3 regions from RNA transcripts. First-round RT-PCR of the TCR CDR3 relied on the HTBI primer set. TCRdb ran MiXCR on the multiplex PCR reads and lists one entry per CDR3 protein. This sample yields 340,000 or so distinct CDR3 sequences, of which approximately 22% are seen a single time; around half belongs to the top ten.

The rearrangement links TRBV20-1 to TRBJ1-5, with 7 nucleotides matching TRBD1. The receptor's source is a woman aged 50 to 60 with Graves' hyperthyroidism. Sequenced input: blood. CDR3 nucleotides: TGCAGTGCTATCCAACAGGGGAACAATCAGCCCCAGCATTTT. It yields the protein CSAIQQGNNQPQHF.